The rows below give T cell receptor beta chains drawn from one sample of a study of blood T cells in healthy people across ages. TCRdb redid the calling of the 5' RACE reads with MiXCR, one entry per CDR3 protein. The sample includes around 1.5 million distinct CDR3 sequences, approximately 42% of them seen just once. Sequencing input: blood. All receptors come from a woman aged 18-35 years in good health. Each CDR3 is given with its conserved first and last residue. Fields, in order: CDR3 protein, CDR3 DNA, D gene, J gene, V gene, clone size. D genes are given only for firm matches. Rows give clone size only sometimes, using once, few, many, or a class for an expanded clone.

CDR3 protein: CASSRLAGGSRDTQYF
CDR3 DNA: TGTGCCAGCAGTCGACTAGCGGGAGGCTCCCGAGATACGCAGTATTTT
D gene: TRBD2
J gene: TRBJ2-3
V gene: TRBV4-2
clone size: many

CDR3 protein: CAISEGEASNQPQHF
CDR3 DNA: TGTGCCATCAGTGAGGGAGAGGCTAGCAATCAGCCCCAGCATTTT
D gene: -
J gene: TRBJ1-5
V gene: TRBV10-3
clone size: many

CDR3 protein: CASSLDSSGGPTQYF
CDR3 DNA: TGTGCCAGCAGCTTAGATAGTAGCGGGGGACCTACGCAGTATTTT
D gene: TRBD2
J gene: TRBJ2-3
V gene: TRBV7-2
clone size: -

CDR3 protein: CASTGLTGELFF
CDR3 DNA: TGTGCCAGCACCGGTCTCACCGGGGAGCTGTTTTTT
D gene: -
J gene: TRBJ2-2
V gene: TRBV25-1
clone size: few

CDR3 protein: CASSSKGAGYGYTF
CDR3 DNA: TGTGCCAGCAGCTCCAAGGGGGCTGGCTATGGCTACACCTTC
D gene: TRBD1
J gene: TRBJ1-2
V gene: TRBV3-1
clone size: few

CDR3 protein: CSASRLGSGDNEQFF
CDR3 DNA: TGCAGTGCTTCCCGCTTAGGTAGCGGGGACAATGAGCAGTTCTTC
D gene: TRBD2
J gene: TRBJ2-1
V gene: TRBV20-1
clone size: -

CDR3 protein: CATGTGTGGGLTYF
CDR3 DNA: TGTGCCACCGGCACCGGGACAGGGGGTGGCTTGACGTACTTC
D gene: TRBD1
J gene: TRBJ2-7
V gene: TRBV15
clone size: -

CDR3 protein: CASSTGGMVTGNTIYF
CDR3 DNA: TGTGCCAGCAGTACTGGGGGAATGGTCACTGGAAACACCATATATTTT
D gene: -
J gene: TRBJ1-3
V gene: TRBV2
clone size: once

CDR3 protein: CASSGTSGASDEQFF
CDR3 DNA: TGTGCCAGTAGTGGGACTAGCGGGGCCAGTGATGAGCAGTTCTTC
D gene: TRBD2
J gene: TRBJ2-1
V gene: TRBV19
clone size: few

CDR3 protein: CASSPGQRGGRNQPQHF
CDR3 DNA: TGTGCCAGCAGTCCGGGACAGAGGGGAGGGAGGAATCAGCCCCAGCATTTT
D gene: TRBD1
J gene: TRBJ1-5
V gene: TRBV27
clone size: -

CDR3 protein: CASSARTGGLIKTEAFF
CDR3 DNA: TGTGCCAGCAGCGCCCGGACAGGGGGTTTGATAAAGACTGAAGCTTTCTTT
D gene: TRBD1
J gene: TRBJ1-1
V gene: TRBV7-9
clone size: -

CDR3 protein: CASSLGLAPPYNEQFF
CDR3 DNA: TGTGCCAGCAGTCTAGGACTAGCCCCTCCCTACAATGAGCAGTTCTTC
D gene: TRBD2
J gene: TRBJ2-1
V gene: TRBV6-2/TRBV6-3
clone size: few

CDR3 protein: CSAIVGRERGFGYGYTF
CDR3 DNA: TGCAGTGCTATAGTCGGCAGAGAGAGGGGATTTGGCTATGGCTACACCTTC
D gene: -
J gene: TRBJ1-2
V gene: TRBV20-1
clone size: -

CDR3 protein: CASNGQMNTEAFF
CDR3 DNA: TGTGCCAGCAATGGACAGATGAACACTGAAGCTTTCTTT
D gene: -
J gene: TRBJ1-1
V gene: TRBV2
clone size: many

CDR3 protein: CASRFTGESEAFF
CDR3 DNA: TGTGCCAGCAGATTCACAGGGGAAAGTGAAGCTTTCTTT
D gene: TRBD1
J gene: TRBJ1-1
V gene: TRBV12-3/TRBV12-4
clone size: -

CDR3 protein: CASSLGSGTSGGRIDTQYF
CDR3 DNA: TGTGCCAGCAGCTTAGGAAGTGGGACTAGCGGGGGGAGAATAGATACGCAGTATTTT
D gene: TRBD2
J gene: TRBJ2-3
V gene: TRBV7-6
clone size: -

CDR3 protein: CGARVPLAGGADTQYF
CDR3 DNA: TGCGGTGCTAGAGTCCCTCTAGCGGGGGGGGCAGATACGCAGTATTTT
D gene: TRBD2
J gene: TRBJ2-3
V gene: TRBV20-1
clone size: -

CDR3 protein: CASSRTGFYNEQYF
CDR3 DNA: TGTGCCAGCAGCCGGACAGGATTCTACAATGAGCAGTACTTC
D gene: TRBD1
J gene: TRBJ2-7
V gene: TRBV7-8
clone size: once

CDR3 protein: CASRAGVANEKLFF
CDR3 DNA: TGTGCCAGCAGGGCGGGTGTGGCTAATGAAAAACTGTTTTTT
D gene: -
J gene: TRBJ1-4
V gene: TRBV27
clone size: few

CDR3 protein: CASSAGTTYNEQFF
CDR3 DNA: TGCGCCAGCAGCGCCGGGACTACCTACAATGAGCAGTTCTTC
D gene: TRBD2
J gene: TRBJ2-1
V gene: TRBV5-1
clone size: -

CDR3 protein: CASSLDFRGREQYF
CDR3 DNA: TGTGCCAGCAGCTTAGATTTTCGGGGGCGGGAGCAGTACTTC
D gene: -
J gene: TRBJ2-7
V gene: TRBV11-2
clone size: few

CDR3 protein: CASSWGQATNEKLFF
CDR3 DNA: TGCGCCAGCAGCTGGGGACAGGCAACTAATGAAAAACTGTTTTTT
D gene: TRBD1
J gene: TRBJ1-4
V gene: TRBV5-1
clone size: once

CDR3 protein: CASTGATNEKLFF
CDR3 DNA: TGCGCCAGCACGGGGGCAACTAATGAAAAACTGTTTTTT
D gene: -
J gene: TRBJ1-4
V gene: TRBV5-1
clone size: few

CDR3 protein: CASQRASGYNEQFF
CDR3 DNA: TGTGCCAGCCAACGGGCTAGCGGATACAATGAGCAGTTCTTC
D gene: TRBD2
J gene: TRBJ2-1
V gene: TRBV6-1
clone size: -

CDR3 protein: CASSLVPGQGAGYTF
CDR3 DNA: TGTGCCAGCAGCTTAGTCCCTGGACAGGGGGCTGGCTACACCTTC
D gene: TRBD1
J gene: TRBJ1-2
V gene: TRBV7-9
clone size: -

CDR3 protein: CASSPRDRGLAEQFF
CDR3 DNA: TGTGCCAGCAGTCCGAGGGACAGGGGGCTCGCTGAGCAGTTCTTC
D gene: TRBD1
J gene: TRBJ2-1
V gene: TRBV27
clone size: -

CDR3 protein: CATGGTAYNYGYTF
CDR3 DNA: TGTGCCACCGGGGGGACAGCCTACAACTATGGCTACACCTTC
D gene: TRBD1
J gene: TRBJ1-2
V gene: TRBV10-3
clone size: -

CDR3 protein: CASSPGSQGFGEQYF
CDR3 DNA: TGTGCCAGCAGTCCGGGGTCTCAGGGTTTTGGGGAGCAGTACTTC
D gene: -
J gene: TRBJ2-5
V gene: TRBV28
clone size: -

CDR3 protein: CSARDLGTGGLYEQYF
CDR3 DNA: TGCAGTGCTAGAGATCTGGGGACAGGGGGCCTCTACGAGCAGTACTTC
D gene: TRBD1
J gene: TRBJ2-7
V gene: TRBV20-1
clone size: -

CDR3 protein: CSAVPGAGGSQPQHF
CDR3 DNA: TGCAGTGCCGTCCCCGGAGCAGGGGGCAGCCAGCCCCAGCATTTT
D gene: TRBD1
J gene: TRBJ1-5
V gene: TRBV20-1
clone size: once

CDR3 protein: CASSLGETSYGYTF
CDR3 DNA: TGTGCCAGCTCATTGGGGGAGACCTCCTATGGCTACACCTTC
D gene: -
J gene: TRBJ1-2
V gene: TRBV2
clone size: -

CDR3 protein: CASSSVEGYTDTQYF
CDR3 DNA: TGTGCCAGCAGCTCAGTGGAGGGGTACACAGATACGCAGTATTTT
D gene: -
J gene: TRBJ2-3
V gene: TRBV9
clone size: -

CDR3 protein: CASSQGSASPGANVLTF
CDR3 DNA: TGTGCCAGCAGCCAGGGATCAGCTTCCCCTGGGGCCAACGTCCTGACTTTC
D gene: -
J gene: TRBJ2-6
V gene: TRBV4-2
clone size: -

CDR3 protein: CASSLTGWSTEAFF
CDR3 DNA: TGTGCCAGCAGCTTAACCGGTTGGAGCACTGAAGCTTTCTTT
D gene: -
J gene: TRBJ1-1
V gene: TRBV7-2
clone size: few

CDR3 protein: CASSRGRPTYTGELFF
CDR3 DNA: TGTGCCAGCAGTCGGGGGAGGCCTACCTACACCGGGGAGCTGTTTTTT
D gene: -
J gene: TRBJ2-2
V gene: TRBV11-1
clone size: -

CDR3 protein: CAIGQLSRETQYF
CDR3 DNA: TGTGCCATCGGACAGCTGTCTAGAGAGACCCAGTACTTC
D gene: -
J gene: TRBJ2-5
V gene: TRBV10-3
clone size: -

CDR3 protein: CSASSGATDGYTF
CDR3 DNA: TGCAGTGCTAGTAGTGGGGCAACCGATGGCTACACCTTC
D gene: -
J gene: TRBJ1-2
V gene: TRBV20-1
clone size: -

CDR3 protein: CATTFRADRGRQETQYF
CDR3 DNA: TGTGCCACAACGTTTAGGGCGGACAGGGGGCGCCAAGAGACCCAGTACTTC
D gene: TRBD1
J gene: TRBJ2-5
V gene: TRBV15
clone size: -

CDR3 protein: CASSKTSEYGETQYF
CDR3 DNA: TGTGCCAGCAGTAAGACTAGCGAGTATGGGGAGACCCAGTACTTC
D gene: TRBD2
J gene: TRBJ2-5
V gene: TRBV12-3/TRBV12-4
clone size: -